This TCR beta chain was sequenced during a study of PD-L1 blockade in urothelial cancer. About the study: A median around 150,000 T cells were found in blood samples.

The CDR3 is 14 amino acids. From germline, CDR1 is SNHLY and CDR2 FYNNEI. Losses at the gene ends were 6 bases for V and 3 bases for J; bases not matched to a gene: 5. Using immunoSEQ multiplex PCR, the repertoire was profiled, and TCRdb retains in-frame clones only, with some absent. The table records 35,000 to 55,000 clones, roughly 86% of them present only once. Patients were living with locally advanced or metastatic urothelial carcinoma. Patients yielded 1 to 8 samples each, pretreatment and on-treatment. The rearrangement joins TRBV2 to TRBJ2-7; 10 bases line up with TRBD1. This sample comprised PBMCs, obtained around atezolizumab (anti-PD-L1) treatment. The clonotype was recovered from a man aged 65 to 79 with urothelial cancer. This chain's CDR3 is CASRLTGGFYEQYF. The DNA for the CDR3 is TGTGCCAGCAGGTTGACAGGGGGCTTCTACGAGCAGTACTTC.